This T cell receptor (beta chain) derives from a study of blood T cell repertoires in COVID-19. Overall study context: T cells, B-cell-depleted T cells, or PBMCs supplied cDNA or gDNA.

The CDR3 consists of 16 residues. The V segment lost 4 bases and the J segment 0 bases; nucleotides outside the gene matches: 6. Germline CDR1 is MNHEY and CDR2 is SMNVEV (reference sequence). Profiling relied on immunoSEQ multiplex PCR, and the TCRdb table lists in-frame clones only, not all of them. The sample has a few hundred thousand clones; around 89% are singletons. Donors were grouped by their self-reported clinical history. Sample: PBMCs or T cells enriched from blood (not recorded which). V gene TRBV27 combines with J gene TRBJ1-5; TRBD1 aligns across 7 bases. The TCR sequence derives from a woman younger than 30 with acute COVID-19. The CDR3 sequence is CASSSGQTHSNQPQHF. The CDR3 nucleotides are TGTGCCAGCAGTTCGGGACAGACACATAGCAATCAGCCCCAGCATTTT.